The 19 T cell receptor beta chains below all came from one sample that was sequenced in a study of T cells in Graves' hyperthyroidism and ophthalmopathy. Template material for amplifying TCR beta CDR3 regions consisted of RNA transcripts. The HTBI primer set served for first-round RT-PCR of the TCR CDR3. Each CDR3 protein is one row after TCRdb ran MiXCR on the multiplex PCR reads. Of roughly 570,000 distinct CDR3 sequences in the sample, about 43% were seen once. Sequencing used peripheral blood or thyroid tissue (not recorded which). Source of these receptors: an adult woman with Graves' disease, either hyperthyroidism or ophthalmopathy (not recorded which).

This chain joins TRBV10-2 and TRBJ1-1; the D is unclear. V was clipped by 10 bases and J by 1 base, with 10 bases between them. The CDR3 runs to 12 residues. The V gene's germline CDR1 is WSHSY and CDR2 SAAADI. The CDR3 loop is CATMDPNTEAFF. The CDR3 nucleotides are TGCGCCACCATGGACCCGAACACTGAAGCTTTCTTT.

Notes on this clonotype: A junction end diverges from the germline sequence, so it may reflect a read error. The chain joins TRBV25-1 to TRBJ2-7; D is uncertain. The CDR3 runs to 14 residues. Germline V lookup: CDR1 MGHDK, CDR2 SYGVNS. The CDR3 DNA is TGTGCCAGCAGTGACAAGAGTTTCTCCTACGGGCAGTACTTC. This codes for CASSDKSFSYGQYF.

This chain connects TRBV11-2 to TRBJ2-7; the D gene is possibly TRBD1 (6 bases). V lost 11 bases to trimming and J lost 2 bases, with 13 bases between them. The CDR3 extends over 12 amino acids. Germline assignment: CDR1 SGHAT and CDR2 FQNNGV. CDR3 DNA sequence: TGTGCCGCAACAGGGCACGCCTACGAGCAGTACTTC. This gives the protein CAATGHAYEQYF.

For this clonotype: A read error may explain this, as a much larger clone is one base away. This chain connects TRBV6-6 to TRBJ1-2, with TRBD1 as a possible D gene (5 bases). CDR3 length equals 14 residues. The ends were cut back, 5 bases at V and 4 bases at J, with 14 bases in the middle. In germline, CDR1 is MNHNY, CDR2 SVGAGI (reference sequence). The CDR3 DNA sequence: TGTGCCAGCAGTAAATTCCAGGGCTTCTATGGCTACACCTTC. It is translated as CASSKFQGFYGYTF.

At least ten counts were recorded for this clonotype. The V gene is TRBV6-5, the J gene TRBJ2-7; the D is unclear. The CDR3 is 11 residues long. V was cut by 8 bases and J by 7 bases, with 12 bases left in between. Per the germline V gene, CDR1 is MNHEY and CDR2 is SVGAGI. CDR3 loop: CASERYGEQYF. CDR3 nucleotide sequence: TGTGCCAGCGAGCGCTATGGGGAGCAGTACTTC.

This clonotype was detected ten times or more. CDR3 bases: TGTGCCAGCAGCTCCCCGCGGAGGCAATCCTACGAGCAGTACTTC. The encoded protein is CASSSPRRQSYEQYF. The chain recombines TRBV11-2 with TRBJ2-7; D may be TRBD2 (5 bases). Germline loops: CDR1 SGHAT, CDR2 FQNNGV. This CDR3 spans 15 amino acids. The V and J ends lost 4 bases and 1 base respectively, with 14 bases between them.

This clonotype was counted ten times or more. Here the CDR3 reads CSVVLDSLAYEQYF. Here the CDR3 DNA reads TGCAGCGTTGTTTTGGACTCACTGGCCTACGAGCAGTACTTC. V usage is TRBV29-1 and J usage is TRBJ2-7, with a weak D call TRBD2 (5 bases). Germline CDR1 reads SQVTM; CDR2 reads ANQGSEA. Trimming removed 4 bases from V and 2 bases from J, with 15 bases in between. The CDR3 contains 14 residues.

This clonotype appeared many times. The chain uses TRBV10-2 and TRBJ1-5; D not certain. Germline V CDR1 and CDR2: WSHSY, SAAADI. V was trimmed by 5 bases and J by 5 bases, leaving 13 bases between them. CDR3 length: 14 residues. The CDR3 region has the DNA TGCGCCAGCAGTCTAAGTGGGAGCGATCAGCCCCAGCATTTT. Amino acid sequence: CASSLSGSDQPQHF.

The chain links TRBV7-9 to TRBJ1-5; TRBD1 matches 8 bases. The CDR3 covers 17 residues. V trimming: 5 bases; J trimming: 3 bases; junction bases outside the gene matches: 12. The germline V gene encodes CDR1 SEHNR and CDR2 FQNEAQ (reference sequence). CDR3 in DNA: TGTGCCAGCAGCCAAGGGGTGGGGGACAGGTACAATCAGCCCCAGCATTTT. As protein: CASSQGVGDRYNQPQHF. The whole variable domain, remainder taken from reference TRBV7-9 and TRBJ1-5, is DTGVSQNPRHKITKRGQNVTFRCDPISEHNRLYWYRQTLGQGPEFLTYFQNEAQLEKSRLLSDRFSAERPKGSFSTLEIQRTEQGDSAMYLCASSQGVGDRYNQPQHFGDGTRLSIL.

This clonotype has at least ten counts. The V and J genes are TRBV4-1 and TRBJ2-7; no firm D call. V gave up 1 base and J gave up 1 base, with 5 bases separating them. Germline CDR1 MGHRA, CDR2 YSYEKL. The CDR3 extends over 13 amino acids. CDR3 sequence: CASSQAPSYEQYF. CDR3 coding DNA: TGCGCCAGCAGCCAAGCCCCATCCTACGAGCAGTACTTC.

This chain links TRBV20-1 with TRBJ1-5, with no clear D. V lost 6 bases and J 11 bases, leaving 8 bases between the germline ends. There are 9 residues in the CDR3. Germline V gene data show CDR1 as DFQATT and CDR2 as SNEGSKA (reference sequence). CDR3 nucleotide sequence: TGCAGTGCGAAAGCGGCCCAGCATTTT. Its protein is CSAKAAQHF.

Worth noting for this clonotype: At one of its ends the junction is not consistent with the germline gene, which may arise from a read error. The chain recombines TRBV7-7 with TRBJ2-7; 11 bases agree with TRBD2. CDR1 and CDR2 from the germline V gene are SSHAT and FNYEAQ (reference sequence). The CDR3 consists of 17 residues. The DNA for the CDR3 is TGTGCTAGCAGCTCCGGACTAGCGGGTTCTCTCTCCTACGAGCAGTACTTC. This codes for CASSSGLAGSLSYEQYF.

Comments on this clonotype: Possible read error: a much larger clone is one base away. The rearrangement joins TRBV20-1 to TRBJ2-7, with D possibly matching TRBD2 (5 bases). Germline V CDR1 and CDR2: DFQATT, SNEGSKA (reference sequence). CDR3 length: 13 residues. Deletions cut 6 bases from V and 6 bases from J, with 18 bases between. CDR3 coding DNA: TGCAGTGCCCCCCCCACGGGGTATCGCGAGCAGTACTTC. Its protein product is CSAPPTGYREQYF.

This clonotype came up many times. The chain is built from TRBV20-1 and TRBJ2-7; D may match TRBD1 or TRBD2 (5 bases each). The CDR3 has 13 residues. The V end was cut by 6 bases, the J end by 3 bases, with 15 bases between. Germline loops: CDR1 DFQATT, CDR2 SNEGSKA (reference sequence). Here the CDR3 reads CSAARRDLYEQYF. The CDR3 bases are TGCAGTGCCGCGAGACGGGACCTCTACGAGCAGTACTTC.

This clonotype was seen repeatedly, ten times or more. This chain uses TRBV4-1 with TRBJ1-2; 9 bases fit TRBD1. The CDR3 sequence is 16 residues long. V was pared by 3 bases and J by 5 bases, with 10 bases of the junction left unmatched. Germline loops: CDR1 MGHRA, CDR2 YSYEKL. Here the CDR3 reads CASSHPATGGKYGYTF. Here the CDR3 DNA reads TGCGCCAGCAGCCACCCGGCGACAGGGGGAAAGTATGGCTACACCTTC.

This clonotype has more than one count but fewer than ten. This chain uses TRBV27 with TRBJ2-6, with D possibly TRBD2 on 6 matching bases. Germline V gene lookup returns CDR1 MNHEY and CDR2 SMNVEV (reference sequence). The CDR3 covers 16 residues. V lost 6 bases to trimming and J lost 2 bases, with 14 bases between them. The CDR3 is CASSLWGEPGANVLTF. CDR3 DNA sequence: TGTGCCAGCAGCCTATGGGGGGAGCCTGGGGCCAACGTCCTGACTTTC.

This clonotype was recorded many times. The chain has TRBV5-1 and TRBJ1-1, with D perhaps TRBD1 (5 bases). Germline V gene sequence: CDR1 SGHRS, CDR2 YFSETQ. Trimming left V 3 bases short and J 8 bases short, with 23 bases between. The CDR3 has 16 amino acids. This chain's CDR3 is CASSSGWWFRGTEAFF. The CDR3 DNA sequence: TGCGCCAGCAGCTCGGGCTGGTGGTTCCGCGGGACCGAAGCTTTCTTT.

In this sample, this clonotype turned up a few times. This chain uses TRBV2 with TRBJ2-2, with D hard to call. Germline V gene lookup returns CDR1 SNHLY and CDR2 FYNNEI. The CDR3 length is 12 residues. The V end was cut by 3 bases, the J end by 7 bases, with 6 bases between. CDR3 sequence reads: CASSEHVGELFF. In DNA form, the CDR3 reads TGTGCCAGCAGTGAGCATGTCGGGGAGCTGTTTTTT.

This clonotype was counted only a few times. This chain connects TRBV4-2 to TRBJ2-2; 8 bases are shared with TRBD2. V dropped 6 bases and J dropped 11; count of bases not matched to a gene: 17. Germline values: CDR1 LGHNA, CDR2 YNFKEQ. The CDR3 is 16 amino acids. For the CDR3, the DNA is TGTGCCAGCAGTACTCCGGGACTAGGGGTGTTCAGTGAGCTGTTTTTT. Protein product: CASSTPGLGVFSELFF.